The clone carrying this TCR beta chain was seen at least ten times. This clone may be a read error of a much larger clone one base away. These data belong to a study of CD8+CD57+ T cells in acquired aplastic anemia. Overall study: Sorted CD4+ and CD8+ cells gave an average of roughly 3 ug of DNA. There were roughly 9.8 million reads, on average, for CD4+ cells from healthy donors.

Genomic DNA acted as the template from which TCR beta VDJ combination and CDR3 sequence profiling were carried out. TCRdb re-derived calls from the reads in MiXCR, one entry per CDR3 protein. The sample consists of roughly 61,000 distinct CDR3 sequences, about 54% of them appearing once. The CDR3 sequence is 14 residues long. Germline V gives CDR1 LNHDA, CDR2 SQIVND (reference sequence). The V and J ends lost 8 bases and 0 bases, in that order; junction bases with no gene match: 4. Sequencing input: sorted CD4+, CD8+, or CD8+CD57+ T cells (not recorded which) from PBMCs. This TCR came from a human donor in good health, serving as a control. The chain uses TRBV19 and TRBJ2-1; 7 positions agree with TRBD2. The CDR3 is CASEERDSYNEQFF. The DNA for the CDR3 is TGTGCCAGTGAGGAGCGGGACTCCTACAATGAGCAGTTCTTC.